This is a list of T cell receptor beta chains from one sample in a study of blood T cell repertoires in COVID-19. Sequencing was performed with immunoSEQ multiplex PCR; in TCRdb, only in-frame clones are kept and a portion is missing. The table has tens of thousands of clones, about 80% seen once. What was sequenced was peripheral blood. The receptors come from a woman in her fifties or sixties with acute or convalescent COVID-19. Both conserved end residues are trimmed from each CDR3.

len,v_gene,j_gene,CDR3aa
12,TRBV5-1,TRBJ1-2,ASSPSGDPYGYT
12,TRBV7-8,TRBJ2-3,ASSIRGRTDTQY
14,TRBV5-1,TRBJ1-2,ASSLEVRGPGYGYT
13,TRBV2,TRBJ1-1,ASRSGLDFGTEAF
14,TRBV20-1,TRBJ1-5,SASRGYRQPNQPQH
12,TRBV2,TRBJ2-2,ASRSSGVSGELF
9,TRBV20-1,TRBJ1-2,LLGTAYGYT
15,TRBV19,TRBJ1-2,ASSIGVSDRAFGGYT
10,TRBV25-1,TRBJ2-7,AAGQGYDEQY
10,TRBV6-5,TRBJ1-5,ASSSTDQPQH
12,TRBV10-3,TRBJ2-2,AISGADPTGELF